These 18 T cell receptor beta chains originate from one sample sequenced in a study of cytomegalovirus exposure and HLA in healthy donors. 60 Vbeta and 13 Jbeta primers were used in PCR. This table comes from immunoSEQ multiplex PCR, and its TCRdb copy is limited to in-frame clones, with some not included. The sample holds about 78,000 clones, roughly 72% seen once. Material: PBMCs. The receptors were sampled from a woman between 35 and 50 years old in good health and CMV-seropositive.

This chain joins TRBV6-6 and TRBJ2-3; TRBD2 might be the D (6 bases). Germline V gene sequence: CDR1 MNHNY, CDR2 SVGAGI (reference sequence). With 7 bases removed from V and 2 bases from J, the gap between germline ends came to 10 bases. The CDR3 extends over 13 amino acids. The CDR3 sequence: CASIAGTTDTQYF. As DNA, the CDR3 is TGTGCCAGCATCGCGGGGACCACAGATACGCAGTATTTT.

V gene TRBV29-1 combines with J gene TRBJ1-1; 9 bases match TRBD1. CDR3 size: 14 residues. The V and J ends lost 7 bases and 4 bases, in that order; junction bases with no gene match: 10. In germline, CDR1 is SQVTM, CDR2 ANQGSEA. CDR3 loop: CSGVRDRATTEAFF. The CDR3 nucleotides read TGCAGCGGGGTCCGGGACAGGGCTACCACTGAAGCTTTCTTT.

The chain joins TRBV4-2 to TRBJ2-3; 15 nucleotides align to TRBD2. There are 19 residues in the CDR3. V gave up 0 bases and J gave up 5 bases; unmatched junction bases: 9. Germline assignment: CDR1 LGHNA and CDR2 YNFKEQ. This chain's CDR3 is CASSQDPGLAGGLEDTQYF. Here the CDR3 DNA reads TGTGCCAGCAGCCAAGATCCCGGACTAGCGGGAGGGCTTGAAGATACGCAGTATTTT.

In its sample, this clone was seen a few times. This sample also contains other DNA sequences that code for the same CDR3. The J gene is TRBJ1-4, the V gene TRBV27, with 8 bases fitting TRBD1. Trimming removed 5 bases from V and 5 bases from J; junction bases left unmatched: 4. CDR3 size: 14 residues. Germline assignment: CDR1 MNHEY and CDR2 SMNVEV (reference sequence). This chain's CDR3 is CASSRDRNNEKLFF. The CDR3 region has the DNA TGTGCCAGCAGTCGGGACAGGAACAATGAAAAACTGTTTTTT.

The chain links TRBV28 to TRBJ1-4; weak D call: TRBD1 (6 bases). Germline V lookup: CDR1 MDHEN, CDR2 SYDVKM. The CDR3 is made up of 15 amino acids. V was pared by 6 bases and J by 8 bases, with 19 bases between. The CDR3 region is CASRPQGIRGEKLFF. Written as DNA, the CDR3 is TGTGCCAGCAGGCCACAGGGAATACGTGGCGAAAAACTGTTTTTT.

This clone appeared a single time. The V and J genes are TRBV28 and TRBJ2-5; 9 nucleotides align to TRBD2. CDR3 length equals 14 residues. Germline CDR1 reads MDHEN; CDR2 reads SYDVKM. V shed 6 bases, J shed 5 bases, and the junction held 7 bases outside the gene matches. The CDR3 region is CASRGGGARETQYF. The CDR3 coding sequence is TGTGCCAGCAGGGGCGGGGGGGCCCGGGAGACCCAGTACTTC.

The CDR3 sequence: CASGGTPGNTIYF. In DNA form, the CDR3 reads TGTGCCAGTGGGGGGACCCCTGGAAACACCATATATTTT. The chain has TRBV19 and TRBJ1-3; D might be TRBD1 (5 bases). The length of the CDR3 is 13 residues. Germline V CDR1 and CDR2: LNHDA, SQIVND (reference sequence). Trimming cost V 8 bases and J 2 bases, with 10 bases left between them.

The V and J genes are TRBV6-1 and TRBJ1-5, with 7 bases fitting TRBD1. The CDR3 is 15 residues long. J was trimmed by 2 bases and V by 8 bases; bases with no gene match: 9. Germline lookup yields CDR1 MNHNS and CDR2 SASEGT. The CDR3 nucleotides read TGTGCCAGCCATTTACGGGACAGAGGCAATCAGCCCCAGCATTTT. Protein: CASHLRDRGNQPQHF.

CDR3 sequence: CASRSGGYNYGYTF. The CDR3 region has the DNA TGTGCCAGCAGGTCCGGAGGGTACAACTATGGCTACACCTTC. The rearrangement uses TRBV2 and TRBJ1-2; unclear D gene. The CDR3 contains 14 residues. The V end was cut by 6 bases, the J end by 2 bases, with 13 bases between. CDR1 is SNHLY and CDR2 is FYNNEI in the germline V gene.

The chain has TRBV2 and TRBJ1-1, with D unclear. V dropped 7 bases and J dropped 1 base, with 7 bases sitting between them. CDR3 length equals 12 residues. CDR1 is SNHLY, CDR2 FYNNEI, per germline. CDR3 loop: CASISPNTEAFF. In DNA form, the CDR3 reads TGTGCCAGCATATCCCCGAACACTGAAGCTTTCTTT.

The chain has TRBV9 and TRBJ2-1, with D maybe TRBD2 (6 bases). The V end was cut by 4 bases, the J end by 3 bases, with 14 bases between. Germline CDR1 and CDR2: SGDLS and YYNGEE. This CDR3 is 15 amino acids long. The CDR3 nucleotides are TGTGCCAGCAGCTCTAGCGATAAGAGCTACAATGAGCAGTTCTTC. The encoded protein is CASSSSDKSYNEQFF.

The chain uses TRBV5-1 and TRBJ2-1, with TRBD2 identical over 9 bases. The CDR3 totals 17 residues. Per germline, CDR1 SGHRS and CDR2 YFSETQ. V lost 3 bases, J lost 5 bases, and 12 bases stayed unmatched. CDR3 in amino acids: CASSSFGLARTDNEQFF. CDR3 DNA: TGCGCCAGCAGCTCTTTTGGACTAGCGAGGACCGACAATGAGCAGTTCTTC.

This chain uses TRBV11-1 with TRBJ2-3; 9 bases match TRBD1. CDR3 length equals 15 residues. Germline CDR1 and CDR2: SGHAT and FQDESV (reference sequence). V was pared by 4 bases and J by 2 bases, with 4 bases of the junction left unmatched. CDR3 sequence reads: CASSSGTGYTDTQYF. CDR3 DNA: TGTGCCAGCAGCTCCGGGACAGGGTACACAGATACGCAGTATTTT.

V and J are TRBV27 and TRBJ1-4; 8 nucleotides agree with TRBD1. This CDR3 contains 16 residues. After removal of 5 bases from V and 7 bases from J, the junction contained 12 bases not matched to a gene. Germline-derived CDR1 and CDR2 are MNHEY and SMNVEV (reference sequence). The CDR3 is CASSETGGMHVEKLFF. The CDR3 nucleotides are TGTGCCAGCAGTGAAACAGGGGGGATGCATGTTGAAAAACTGTTTTTT.

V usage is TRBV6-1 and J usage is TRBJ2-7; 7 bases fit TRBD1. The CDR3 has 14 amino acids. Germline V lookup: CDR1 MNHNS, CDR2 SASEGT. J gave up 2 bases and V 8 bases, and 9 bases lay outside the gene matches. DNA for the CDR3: TGTGCCAGCCGGGAAGGGGGCCCAACCTACGAGCAGTACTTC. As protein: CASREGGPTYEQYF.

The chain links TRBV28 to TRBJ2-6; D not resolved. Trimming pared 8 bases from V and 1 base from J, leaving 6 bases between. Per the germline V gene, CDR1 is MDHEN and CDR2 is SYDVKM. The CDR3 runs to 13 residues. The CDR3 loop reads CASYYSGANVLTF. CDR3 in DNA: TGTGCCAGCTACTATTCTGGGGCCAACGTCCTGACTTTC.

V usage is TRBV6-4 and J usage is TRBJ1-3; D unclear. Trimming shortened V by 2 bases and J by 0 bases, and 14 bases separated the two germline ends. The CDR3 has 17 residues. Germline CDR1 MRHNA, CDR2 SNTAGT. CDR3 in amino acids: CASSDPRRESSGNTIYF. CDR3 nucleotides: TGTGCCAGCAGTGACCCCAGGCGGGAGAGCTCTGGAAACACCATATATTTT.

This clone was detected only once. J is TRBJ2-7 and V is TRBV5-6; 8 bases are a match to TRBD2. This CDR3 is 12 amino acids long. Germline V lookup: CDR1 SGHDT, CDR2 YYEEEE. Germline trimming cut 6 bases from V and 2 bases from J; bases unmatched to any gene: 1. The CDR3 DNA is TGTGCCAGCACAGCGGGAGCCTACGAGCAGTACTTC. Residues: CASTAGAYEQYF.